Listed below are T cell receptor beta chains from one sample, sequenced in a study of cytomegalovirus exposure and HLA in healthy donors. Profiled with immunoSEQ multiplex PCR; TCRdb holds only in-frame clones, not every one. The repertoire holds about 200,000 clones, with about 76% as singletons. Sequences were obtained from PBMCs. The receptors here all came from a male donor in good health and CMV-seropositive. CDR3s leave out the opening cysteine and the closing phenylalanine or tryptophan. The order of the fields is CDR3 length, V gene, CDR3 protein.

length: 15; V: TRBV5-1; CDR3: ASSLGTSGVLGDTQY
length: 14; V: TRBV11-2; CDR3: ASSLDSRGISYEQY
length: 11; V: TRBV7-9; CDR3: SSSFGQAYEQY
length: 12; V: TRBV19; CDR3: ASSITGTNSPLH
length: 14; V: TRBV5-4; CDR3: ASSLMAGGGGDTQY
length: 12; V: TRBV30; CDR3: AWGTGQGAEKLF
length: 13; V: TRBV12-5; CDR3: ASGLDPGSGNTIY
length: 14; V: TRBV18; CDR3: ASSPPGQVLTYEQY
length: 13; V: TRBV4-3; CDR3: ASSLWDREEETQY
length: 14; V: TRBV27; CDR3: ASSFLAGGPGGELF
length: 12; V: TRBV6-4; CDR3: ASSENGQADTQY
length: 11; V: TRBV19; CDR3: ASSSEAGNTIY
length: 12; V: TRBV13; CDR3: ASSAWDKGNEQY
length: 11; V: TRBV10-2; CDR3: ASRTGGGTEAF
length: 14; V: TRBV21-1; CDR3: ASSKERPGLVLEQF
length: 14; V: TRBV4-3; CDR3: ASSQEGNGETGELF
length: 13; V: TRBV9; CDR3: ASSDTGDASYEQY
length: 14; V: TRBV27; CDR3: ASRLAGVSSYNEQF
length: 13; V: TRBV15; CDR3: ATSRGTGGDQPQH
length: 13; V: TRBV7-2; CDR3: ASSPSTGRWTEQY
length: 13; V: TRBV2; CDR3: ASSDYAGLSYEQY
length: 15; V: TRBV7-9; CDR3: ASSSLVRQALNYGYT
length: 15; V: TRBV5-6; CDR3: ASSRWGGAGGSDTQY
length: 14; V: TRBV7-9; CDR3: ASSRGGTGAGGGYT
length: 11; V: TRBV9; CDR3: ASSVMVATEAF
length: 15; V: TRBV9; CDR3: ASSFLPRGLMNTEAF
length: 16; V: TRBV12-5; CDR3: ASGSSPGTEAPRGTQY
length: 14; V: TRBV18; CDR3: ASSLKQGQRDTEAF
length: 13; V: TRBV10-3; CDR3: AISGKEGVVTEAF
length: 11; V: TRBV11-3; CDR3: ASSLDPGDEQF
length: 15; V: TRBV5-4; CDR3: ASSFRTGTGVPGELF
length: 13; V: TRBV13; CDR3: ASSLGRQGSTEAF
length: 12; V: TRBV5-1; CDR3: ASSQGQGTDIQY
length: 8; V: TRBV25-1; CDR3: ASSAYEQY
length: 16; V: TRBV27; CDR3: ASSYISQGGDSTDTQY
length: 11; V: TRBV7-8; CDR3: ASSLGGETEAF
length: 12; V: TRBV5-1; CDR3: ASSFGQGGNEQF